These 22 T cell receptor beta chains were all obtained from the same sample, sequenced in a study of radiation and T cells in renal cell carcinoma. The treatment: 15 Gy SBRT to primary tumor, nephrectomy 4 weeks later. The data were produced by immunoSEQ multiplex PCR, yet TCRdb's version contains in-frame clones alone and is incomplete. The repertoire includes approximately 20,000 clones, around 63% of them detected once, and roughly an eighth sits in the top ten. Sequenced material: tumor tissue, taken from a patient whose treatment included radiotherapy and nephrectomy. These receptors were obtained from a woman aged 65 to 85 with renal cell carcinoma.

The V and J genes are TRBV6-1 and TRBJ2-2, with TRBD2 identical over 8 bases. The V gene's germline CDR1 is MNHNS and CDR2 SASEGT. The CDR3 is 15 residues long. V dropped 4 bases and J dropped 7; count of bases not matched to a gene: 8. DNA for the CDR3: TGTGCCAGCAGTGTTACCGGGACTAGTTTCGGGGAGCTGTTTTTT. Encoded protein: CASSVTGTSFGELFF.

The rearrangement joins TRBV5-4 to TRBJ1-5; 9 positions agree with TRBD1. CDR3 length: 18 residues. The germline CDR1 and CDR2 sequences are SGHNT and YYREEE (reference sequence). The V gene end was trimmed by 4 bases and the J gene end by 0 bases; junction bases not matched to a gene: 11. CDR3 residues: CASSPSPGTGNSNQPQHF. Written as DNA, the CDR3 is TGTGCCAGCAGCCCAAGTCCCGGGACAGGGAATAGCAATCAGCCCCAGCATTTT.

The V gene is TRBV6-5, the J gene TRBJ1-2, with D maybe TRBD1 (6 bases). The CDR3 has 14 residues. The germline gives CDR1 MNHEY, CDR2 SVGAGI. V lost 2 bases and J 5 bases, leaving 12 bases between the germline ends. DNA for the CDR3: TGTGCCAGCAGTTACCAACAGGGCGTATATGGCTACACCTTC. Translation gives CASSYQQGVYGYTF.

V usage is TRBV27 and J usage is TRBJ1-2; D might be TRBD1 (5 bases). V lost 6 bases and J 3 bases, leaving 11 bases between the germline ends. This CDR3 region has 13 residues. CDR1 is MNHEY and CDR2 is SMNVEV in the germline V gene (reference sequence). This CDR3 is CASSQGGYYGYTF. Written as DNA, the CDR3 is TGTGCCAGCAGCCAGGGCGGTTACTATGGCTACACCTTC.

CDR3 region: CATVGQANYGYTF. DNA for the CDR3: TGTGCCACGGTAGGACAGGCTAACTATGGCTACACCTTC. The chain is built from TRBV30 and TRBJ1-2; 7 positions agree with TRBD1. With V trimmed by 8 bases and J by 0 bases, 6 bases remained unmatched. In germline, CDR1 is GTSNPN, CDR2 SVGIG (reference sequence). This CDR3 is 13 amino acids long.

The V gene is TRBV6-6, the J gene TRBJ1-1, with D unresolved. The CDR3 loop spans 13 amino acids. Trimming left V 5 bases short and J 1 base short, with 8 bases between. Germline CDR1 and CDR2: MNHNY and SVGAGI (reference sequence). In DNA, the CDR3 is TGTGCCAGCAGTAGACGACAGAACACTGAAGCTTTCTTT. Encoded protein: CASSRRQNTEAFF.

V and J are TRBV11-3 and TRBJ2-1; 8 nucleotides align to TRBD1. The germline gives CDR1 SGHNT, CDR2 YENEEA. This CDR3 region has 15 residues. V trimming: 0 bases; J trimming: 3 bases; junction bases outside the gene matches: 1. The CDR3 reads CASSLDGQGYNEQFF. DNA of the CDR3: TGTGCCAGCAGCTTAGACGGACAGGGCTACAATGAGCAGTTCTTC.

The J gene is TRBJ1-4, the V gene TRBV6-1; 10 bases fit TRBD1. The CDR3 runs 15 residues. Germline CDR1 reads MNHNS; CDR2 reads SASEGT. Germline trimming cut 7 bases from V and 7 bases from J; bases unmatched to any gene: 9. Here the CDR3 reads CASTYGQGGAEKLFF. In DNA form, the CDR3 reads TGTGCCAGCACCTACGGACAGGGGGGTGCTGAAAAACTGTTTTTT.

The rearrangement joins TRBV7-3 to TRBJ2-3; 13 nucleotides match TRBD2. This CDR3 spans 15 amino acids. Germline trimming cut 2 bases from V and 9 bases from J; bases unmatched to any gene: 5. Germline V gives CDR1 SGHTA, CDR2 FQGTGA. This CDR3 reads CASSLGTSGVGTQYF. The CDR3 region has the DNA TGTGCCAGCAGCTTAGGGACTAGCGGGGTTGGGACGCAGTATTTT. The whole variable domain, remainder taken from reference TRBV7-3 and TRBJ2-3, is GAGVSQTPSNKVTEKGKYVELRCDPISGHTALYWYRQSLGQGPEFLIYFQGTGAADDSGLPNDRFFAVRPEGSVSTLKIQRTERGDSAVYLCASSLGTSGVGTQYFGPGTRLTVL.

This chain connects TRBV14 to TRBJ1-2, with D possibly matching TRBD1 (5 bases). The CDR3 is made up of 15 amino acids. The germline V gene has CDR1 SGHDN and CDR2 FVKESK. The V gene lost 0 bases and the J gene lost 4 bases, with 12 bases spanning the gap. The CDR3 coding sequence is TGTGCCAGCAGCCAAGATATGGCAGGGTTCTATGGCTACACCTTC. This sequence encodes CASSQDMAGFYGYTF.

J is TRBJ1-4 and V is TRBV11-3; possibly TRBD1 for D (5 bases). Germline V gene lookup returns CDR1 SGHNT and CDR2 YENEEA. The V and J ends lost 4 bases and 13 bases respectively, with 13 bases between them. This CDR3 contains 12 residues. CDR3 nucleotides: TGTGCCAGCAGCTACGCCGGCGGGGCACTGTTTTTT. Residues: CASSYAGGALFF.

The CDR3 spells CASSLGVGELFF. DNA of the CDR3: TGTGCCAGCAGCTTAGGGGTCGGGGAGCTGTTTTTT. The chain joins TRBV11-3 to TRBJ2-2; D is undetermined. CDR1 and CDR2 from the germline V gene are SGHNT and YENEEA. This CDR3 region has 12 residues. V was cut by 1 base and J by 7 bases, with 4 bases left in between.

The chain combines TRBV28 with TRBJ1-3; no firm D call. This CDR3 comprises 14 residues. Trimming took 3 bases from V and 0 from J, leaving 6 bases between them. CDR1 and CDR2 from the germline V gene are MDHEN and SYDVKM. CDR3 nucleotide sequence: TGTGCCAGCAGTTTCCCTTCCTCTGGAAACACCATATATTTT. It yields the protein CASSFPSSGNTIYF.

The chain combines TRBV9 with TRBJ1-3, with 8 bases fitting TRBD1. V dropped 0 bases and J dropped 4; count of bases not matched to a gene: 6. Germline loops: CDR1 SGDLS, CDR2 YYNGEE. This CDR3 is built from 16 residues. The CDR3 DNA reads TGTGCCAGCAGCGTAGCTGGGGACAGGTACGGAAACACCATATATTTT. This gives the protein CASSVAGDRYGNTIYF. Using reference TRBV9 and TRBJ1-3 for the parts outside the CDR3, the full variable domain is DSGVTQTPKHLITATGQRVTLRCSPRSGDLSVYWYQQSLDQGLQFLIQYYNGEERAKGNILERFSAQQFPDLHSELNLSSLELGDSALYFCASSVAGDRYGNTIYFGEGSWLTVV.

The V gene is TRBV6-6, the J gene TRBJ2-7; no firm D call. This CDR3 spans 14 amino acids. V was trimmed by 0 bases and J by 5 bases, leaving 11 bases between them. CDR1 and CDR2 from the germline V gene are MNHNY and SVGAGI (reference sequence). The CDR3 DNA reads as TGTGCCAGCAGTTACTCGGAGATTGGAAACGAGCAGTACTTC. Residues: CASSYSEIGNEQYF.

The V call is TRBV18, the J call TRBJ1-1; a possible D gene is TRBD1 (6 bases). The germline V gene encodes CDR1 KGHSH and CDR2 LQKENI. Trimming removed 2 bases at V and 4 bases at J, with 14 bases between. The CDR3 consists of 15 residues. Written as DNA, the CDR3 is TGTGCCAGCTCACCATGGGGGGGCCTGGGCACTGAAGCTTTCTTT. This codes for CASSPWGGLGTEAFF.

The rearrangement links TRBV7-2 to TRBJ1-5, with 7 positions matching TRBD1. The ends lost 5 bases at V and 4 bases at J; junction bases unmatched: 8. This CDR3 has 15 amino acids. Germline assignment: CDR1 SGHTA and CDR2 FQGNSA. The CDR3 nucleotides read TGTGCCAGCAGCCTTAGCGGGACAGCTAATCAGCCCCAGCATTTT. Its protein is CASSLSGTANQPQHF.

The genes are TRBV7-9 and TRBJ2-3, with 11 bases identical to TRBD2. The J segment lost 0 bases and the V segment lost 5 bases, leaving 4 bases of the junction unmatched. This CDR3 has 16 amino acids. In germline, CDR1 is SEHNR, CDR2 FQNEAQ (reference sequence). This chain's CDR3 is CASSLGLAESTDTQYF. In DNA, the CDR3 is TGTGCCAGCAGCCTGGGACTAGCGGAAAGCACAGATACGCAGTATTTT.

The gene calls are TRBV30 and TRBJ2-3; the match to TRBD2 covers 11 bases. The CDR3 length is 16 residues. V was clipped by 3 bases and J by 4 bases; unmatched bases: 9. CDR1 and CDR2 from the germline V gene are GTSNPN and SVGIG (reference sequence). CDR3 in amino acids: CAWRPLSGGAPDTQYF. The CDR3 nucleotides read TGTGCCTGGAGGCCCCTTAGCGGGGGGGCCCCAGATACGCAGTATTTT.

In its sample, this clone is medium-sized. The CDR3 nucleotides are TGCGCCAGCAGCGCTACCACAGGGGCGGATGAGCAGTACTTC. As protein: CASSATTGADEQYF. The chain couples TRBV5-1 to TRBJ2-7, with 7 bases that match TRBD1. The CDR3 length is 14 residues. The germline V gene has CDR1 SGHRS and CDR2 YFSETQ. Trimming cost V 4 bases and J 7 bases; bases outside gene matches: 11.

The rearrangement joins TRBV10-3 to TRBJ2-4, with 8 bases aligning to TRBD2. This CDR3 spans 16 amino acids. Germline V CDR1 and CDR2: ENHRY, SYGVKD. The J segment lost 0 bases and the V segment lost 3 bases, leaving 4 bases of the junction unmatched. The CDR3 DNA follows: TGTGCCATCAGTGAACGTAGCGGGGAAGCCAAAAACATTCAGTACTTC. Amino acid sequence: CAISERSGEAKNIQYF.

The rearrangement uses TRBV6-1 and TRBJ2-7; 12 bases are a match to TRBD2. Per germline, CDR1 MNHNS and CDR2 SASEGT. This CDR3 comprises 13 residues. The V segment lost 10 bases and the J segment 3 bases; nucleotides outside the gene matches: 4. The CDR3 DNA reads TGTGCCACCCGACTAGCGGGGGACTACGAGCAGTACTTC. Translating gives CATRLAGDYEQYF.